The 26 T cell receptor beta chains reported below all come from one sample, sequenced in a study of T cell repertoires in cytomegalovirus infection. In TCRdb, the reads were re-called with MiXCR into one record per CDR3 protein. Of roughly 220,000 distinct CDR3 sequences listed, roughly two fifths are singletons. The antigens for these receptors are not known. Source: CD8+ T cells from cultured PBMCs, taken from culture after CMV antigen stimulation. The receptors shown here come from a human donor in good health (CMV status not recorded). Some clones in this sample may be carry-over from other donors' samples.

The chain carries TRBV5-4 and TRBJ2-3; 8 bases fit TRBD2. J gave up 2 bases and V 5 bases, and 7 bases lay outside the gene matches. Germline V gene sequence: CDR1 SGHNT, CDR2 YYREEE (reference sequence). The CDR3 loop spans 15 amino acids. CDR3 sequence: CASSSGGEDTDTQYF. In DNA form, the CDR3 reads TGTGCCAGCAGTTCGGGGGGGGAGGACACAGATACGCAGTATTTT.

This clonotype was seen a handful of times. This chain uses TRBV11-2 with TRBJ2-1; TRBD2 is a possible D gene (5 bases). This CDR3 comprises 14 residues. CDR1 SGHAT and CDR2 FQNNGV come from the germline V gene. Trimming stripped 1 base from V and 8 bases from J, with 12 bases between. CDR3 sequence (DNA): TGTGCCAGCAGCTTAGGTCCAGCGGTCCATGAGCAGTTCTTC. Translation: CASSLGPAVHEQFF.

The chain couples TRBV12-3 or TRBV12-4 to TRBJ2-7, with D perhaps matching TRBD2 (6 bases). Trimming removed 4 bases from V and 2 bases from J, with 27 bases in between. The CDR3 is made up of 19 amino acids. The CDR3 DNA sequence: TGTGCCAGCAGTTCCCATCTGGGAGGAGAAGGGCTCATACCCTACGAGCAGTACTTC. Its protein is CASSSHLGGEGLIPYEQYF.

The V gene is TRBV7-8, the J gene TRBJ2-1; 11 bases align to TRBD2. The CDR3 loop spans 16 amino acids. The germline V gene encodes CDR1 SGHVS and CDR2 FQNEAQ. V was pared by 8 bases and J by 4 bases, with 10 bases of the junction left unmatched. CDR3 in DNA: TGTGCCAGCCTCGGGACTAGCGGCTTTTTATACAATGAGCAGTTCTTC. It translates to CASLGTSGFLYNEQFF.

The chain links TRBV7-2 to TRBJ2-7, with D possibly TRBD1 on 5 matching bases. The germline gives CDR1 SGHTA, CDR2 FQGNSA. The CDR3 consists of 15 residues. The ends were cut back, 2 bases at V and 4 bases at J, with 15 bases in the middle. The CDR3 protein is CASSLLAQGWYEQYF. In DNA form, the CDR3 reads TGTGCCAGCAGCTTACTGGCGCAGGGATGGTACGAGCAGTACTTC.

A few counts support this clonotype. The V call is TRBV12-5, the J call TRBJ2-5, with 8 bases identical to TRBD1. The germline V gene encodes CDR1 LGHNT and CDR2 FRNRAP. J was trimmed by 2 bases and V by 1 base; bases with no gene match: 6. The CDR3 has 16 residues. In nucleotides, the CDR3 is TGTGCTAGTGGTTTGGACAGGGACAGGTTGCAAGAGACCCAGTACTTC. Its translation: CASGLDRDRLQETQYF.

The rearrangement joins TRBV20-1 to TRBJ1-1; unclear D gene. The CDR3 spans 15 residues. The V end was cut by 0 bases, the J end by 5 bases, with 16 bases between. Germline V gives CDR1 DFQATT, CDR2 SNEGSKA (reference sequence). The chain's CDR3 is CSARDFATETTEAFF. In DNA, the CDR3 is TGCAGTGCTAGAGATTTTGCCACTGAAACGACTGAAGCTTTCTTT.

This chain connects TRBV7-9 to TRBJ2-1; no definite D call. V lost 5 bases, J lost 0 bases, and 11 bases lay in between. Germline assignment: CDR1 SEHNR and CDR2 FQNEAQ (reference sequence). This CDR3 has 15 amino acids. The CDR3 region is CASSPTASSYNEQFF. The CDR3 region has the DNA TGTGCCAGCAGCCCAACCGCGAGCTCCTACAATGAGCAGTTCTTC. The full variable domain, in which reference TRBV7-9 and TRBJ2-1 provide the parts outside the CDR3, is DTGVSQNPRHKITKRGQNVTFRCDPISEHNRLYWYRQTLGQGPEFLTYFQNEAQLEKSRLLSDRFSAERPKGSFSTLEIQRTEQGDSAMYLCASSPTASSYNEQFFGPGTRLTVL.

This rearrangement joins TRBV27 to TRBJ2-1; the match to TRBD2 covers 10 bases. V lost 2 bases to trimming and J lost 7 bases; unmatched junction nucleotides: 8. The CDR3 covers 16 residues. Per germline, CDR1 MNHEY and CDR2 SMNVEV (reference sequence). The CDR3 reads CASSLIVELAGNEQFF. For the CDR3, the DNA is TGTGCCAGCAGTTTAATCGTAGAACTAGCGGGGAATGAGCAGTTCTTC.

The rearrangement joins TRBV7-6 to TRBJ2-3; the D is unclear. Germline-derived CDR1 and CDR2 are SGHVS and FNYEAQ. V dropped 8 bases and J dropped 0 bases, with 15 bases sitting between them. CDR3 length: 15 amino acids. CDR3 amino acids: CASPNDDGSTDTQYF. The CDR3 nucleotides read TGTGCCAGCCCGAATGACGACGGGAGCACAGATACGCAGTATTTT.

In its sample, this clonotype was seen many times. This rearrangement joins TRBV7-6 to TRBJ2-3; 7 positions match TRBD2. Germline values: CDR1 SGHVS, CDR2 FNYEAQ. V was clipped by 5 bases and J by 1 base; unmatched bases: 6. The CDR3 sequence is 15 residues long. The CDR3 nucleotides read TGTGCCAGCAGCCGAAAAAGCGGGGGCACAGATACGCAGTATTTT. Protein: CASSRKSGGTDTQYF.

This clonotype appeared a few times. V is TRBV6-6 and J is TRBJ2-7; D is unclear. Trimming removed 2 bases from V and 3 bases from J, with 11 bases in between. Germline V lookup: CDR1 MNHNY, CDR2 SVGAGI (reference sequence). This CDR3 region has 14 residues. CDR3 bases: TGTGCCAGCAGTTACCGGTATCCGATCTACGAGCAGTACTTC. Translation: CASSYRYPIYEQYF.

The chain carries TRBV10-3 and TRBJ1-2, with a weak D call TRBD1 (5 bases). Trimming pared 2 bases from V and 4 bases from J, leaving 14 bases between. CDR1 and CDR2 from the germline V gene are ENHRY and SYGVKD. This CDR3 spans 15 amino acids. CDR3 sequence (DNA): TGTGCCATCAGTGAGGCGCTGGGGGAATCCTATGGCTACACCTTC. This codes for CAISEALGESYGYTF.

The chain has TRBV20-1 and TRBJ2-3; 15 bases are a match to TRBD2. Looked up from germline, CDR1 is DFQATT and CDR2 is SNEGSKA (reference sequence). The trim removed 5 bases at V and 6 bases at J, leaving 6 bases unmatched. This CDR3 comprises 15 residues. In DNA, the CDR3 is TGCAGTGCTGGGACTAGCGGGGGGAACGGCGATACGCAGTATTTT. It encodes CSAGTSGGNGDTQYF.

The chain joins TRBV29-1 to TRBJ2-7; D possibly uses TRBD1 or TRBD2 (6 bases each). There are 13 residues in the CDR3. The V gene lost 6 bases and the J gene lost 2 bases, with 14 bases spanning the gap. Germline lookup yields CDR1 SQVTM and CDR2 ANQGSEA. The CDR3 reads CSVQEGVTYEQYF. The CDR3 DNA follows: TGCAGCGTGCAGGAGGGGGTTACCTACGAGCAGTACTTC.

The rearrangement uses TRBV27 and TRBJ2-5, with D perhaps matching TRBD1 (6 bases). The CDR3 contains 14 residues. Germline V gene data show CDR1 as MNHEY and CDR2 as SMNVEV (reference sequence). Trimming took 1 base from V and 4 from J, leaving 10 bases between them. For the CDR3, the DNA is TGTGCCAGCAGTTTATACAGGGATGGAGAGACCCAGTACTTC. Its translation is CASSLYRDGETQYF.

V is TRBV5-6 and J is TRBJ2-3; 14 bases match TRBD2. The V and J ends lost 6 bases and 2 bases, in that order; junction bases with no gene match: 2. The CDR3 runs 15 residues. Germline V gene lookup returns CDR1 SGHDT and CDR2 YYEEEE. The CDR3 protein is CASTTSGRVTDTQYF. CDR3 bases: TGTGCCAGCACGACTAGCGGGAGGGTCACAGATACGCAGTATTTT. The full variable domain, rest sourced from reference TRBV5-6 and TRBJ2-3, is DAGVTQSPTHLIKTRGQQVTLRCSPKSGHDTVSWYQQALGQGPQFIFQYYEEEERQRGNFPDRFSGHQFPNYSSELNVNALLLGDSALYLCASTTSGRVTDTQYFGPGTRLTVL.

This clonotype was seen a few times. V gene TRBV11-3 combines with J gene TRBJ2-3; D is undetermined. Trimming left V 3 bases short and J 6 bases short, with 7 bases between. Per the germline V gene, CDR1 is SGHNT and CDR2 is YENEEA. The CDR3 runs 12 residues. CDR3 nucleotide sequence: TGTGCCAGCAGCTTTGTGGGGGATACGCAGTATTTT. It translates to CASSFVGDTQYF. Variable domain in full (rest from reference TRBV11-3 and TRBJ2-3): EAGVVQSPRYKIIEKKQPVAFWCNPISGHNTLYWYLQNLGQGPELLIRYENEEAVDDSQLPKDRFSAERLKGVDSTLKIQPAELGDSAVYLCASSFVGDTQYFGPGTRLTVL.

This clonotype was counted at least ten times. This chain connects TRBV7-8 to TRBJ1-4, with TRBD1 identical over 8 bases. The CDR3 spans 14 residues. V trimming: 5 bases; J trimming: 4 bases; junction bases outside the gene matches: 3. Germline V gene lookup returns CDR1 SGHVS and CDR2 FQNEAQ. CDR3 residues: CASSQGAINEKLFF. Here the CDR3 DNA reads TGTGCCAGCAGCCAGGGGGCGATTAATGAAAAACTGTTTTTT.

J is TRBJ2-1 and V is TRBV6-1; 8 nucleotides match TRBD2. Germline CDR1 MNHNS, CDR2 SASEGT. J lost 6 bases, V lost 7 bases, and 11 bases had no gene match. The length of the CDR3 is 15 residues. For the CDR3, the DNA is TGTGCCAGCAAAGTAGTCGGCGGGGGGACCAATGAGCAGTTCTTC. Its protein is CASKVVGGGTNEQFF.

This chain links TRBV6-1 with TRBJ2-7; unclear D gene. The CDR3 spans 13 residues. Looked up from germline, CDR1 is MNHNS and CDR2 is SASEGT. The V gene lost 5 bases and the J gene lost 4 bases, with 12 bases spanning the gap. The CDR3: CASSPSARYEQYF. CDR3 sequence (DNA): TGTGCCAGCAGTCCATCCGCCCGTTACGAGCAGTACTTC.

This CDR3 reads CASSSRGVWTQYF. The DNA of the CDR3 is TGTGCCAGCAGTTCCCGGGGGGTATGGACGCAGTATTTT. The rearrangement uses TRBV27 and TRBJ2-3, with 7 bases fitting TRBD2. Germline assignment: CDR1 MNHEY and CDR2 SMNVEV (reference sequence). J lost 9 bases, V lost 4 bases, and 7 bases had no gene match. This CDR3 has 13 residues.

This clonotype was seen a few times. The V and J genes are TRBV6-6 and TRBJ1-1; TRBD1 is a possible D gene (5 bases). Trimming left V 7 bases short and J 4 bases short, with 13 bases between. The germline V gene encodes CDR1 MNHNY and CDR2 SVGAGI (reference sequence). The CDR3 consists of 13 residues. The CDR3: CASKLGVPTEAFF. The DNA for the CDR3 is TGTGCCAGCAAATTAGGGGTTCCCACTGAAGCTTTCTTT.

This clonotype has ten or more counts. The chain is built from TRBV7-2 and TRBJ2-3; TRBD2 aligns across 10 bases. The CDR3 contains 15 residues. CDR1 SGHTA and CDR2 FQGNSA come from the germline V gene. The J segment lost 2 bases and the V segment lost 2 bases, leaving 1 base of the junction unmatched. CDR3 sequence (DNA): TGTGCCAGCAGCTTACTAGCGGGAGTCACAGATACGCAGTATTTT. Translation: CASSLLAGVTDTQYF.

This clonotype showed up just a few times. This chain uses TRBV6-1 with TRBJ2-3; D uncertain. The germline V and J ends were trimmed by 9 bases and 6 bases, with 10 bases remaining between them. CDR3 length: 11 amino acids. Germline loops: CDR1 MNHNS, CDR2 SASEGT. CDR3 in amino acids: CASDSPDTQYF. CDR3 coding DNA: TGTGCCAGTGACTCCCCGGATACGCAGTATTTT.

The chain couples TRBV19 to TRBJ2-5; the match to TRBD2 covers 13 bases. J was trimmed by 10 bases and V by 5 bases; bases with no gene match: 4. Per germline, CDR1 LNHDA and CDR2 SQIVND (reference sequence). The CDR3 is 13 residues long. The CDR3 here is CASSPRLAGGQYF. The DNA for the CDR3 is TGTGCCAGTAGTCCCCGACTAGCGGGGGGCCAGTACTTC.